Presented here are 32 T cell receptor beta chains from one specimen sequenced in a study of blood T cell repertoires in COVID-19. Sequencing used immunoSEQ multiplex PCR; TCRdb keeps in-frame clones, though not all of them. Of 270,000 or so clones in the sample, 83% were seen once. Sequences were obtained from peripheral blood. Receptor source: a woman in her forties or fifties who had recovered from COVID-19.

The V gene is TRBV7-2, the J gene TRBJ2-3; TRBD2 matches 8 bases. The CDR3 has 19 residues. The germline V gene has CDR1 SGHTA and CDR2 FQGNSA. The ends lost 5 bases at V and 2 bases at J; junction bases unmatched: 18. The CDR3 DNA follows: TGTGCCAGCAGCCGGGGCGCCCCAGGGACTAGAAGTCCCACAGATACGCAGTATTTT. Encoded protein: CASSRGAPGTRSPTDTQYF.

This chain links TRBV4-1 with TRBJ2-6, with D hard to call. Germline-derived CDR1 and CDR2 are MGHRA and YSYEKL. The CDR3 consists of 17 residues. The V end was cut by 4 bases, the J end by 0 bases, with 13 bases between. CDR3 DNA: TGCGCCAGCAGCCGCCAAGAGAGGAACTCTGGGGCCAACGTCCTGACTTTC. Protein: CASSRQERNSGANVLTF.

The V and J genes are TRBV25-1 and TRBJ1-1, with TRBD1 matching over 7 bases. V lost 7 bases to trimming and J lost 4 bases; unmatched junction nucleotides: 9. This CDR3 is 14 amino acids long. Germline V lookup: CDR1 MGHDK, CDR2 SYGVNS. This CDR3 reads CASIEDRVGTEAFF. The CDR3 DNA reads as TGTGCCAGCATAGAAGACAGGGTTGGCACTGAAGCTTTCTTT.

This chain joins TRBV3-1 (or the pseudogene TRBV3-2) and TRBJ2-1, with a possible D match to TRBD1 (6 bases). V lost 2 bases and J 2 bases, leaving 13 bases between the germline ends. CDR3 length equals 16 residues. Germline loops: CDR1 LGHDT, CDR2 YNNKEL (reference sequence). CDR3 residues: CASSQSAGDPYNEQFF. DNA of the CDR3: TGTGCCAGCAGCCAATCGGCAGGGGACCCCTACAATGAGCAGTTCTTC.

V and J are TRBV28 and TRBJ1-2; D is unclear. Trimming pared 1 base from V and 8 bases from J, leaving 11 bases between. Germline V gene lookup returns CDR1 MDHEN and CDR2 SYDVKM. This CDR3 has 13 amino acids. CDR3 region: CASSLFRDEGYTF. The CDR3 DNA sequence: TGTGCCAGCAGTTTATTCCGGGATGAGGGCTACACCTTC.

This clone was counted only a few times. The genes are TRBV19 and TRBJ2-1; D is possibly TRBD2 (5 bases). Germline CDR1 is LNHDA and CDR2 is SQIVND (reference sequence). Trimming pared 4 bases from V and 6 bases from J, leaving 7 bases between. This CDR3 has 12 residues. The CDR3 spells CASSTSRNEQFF. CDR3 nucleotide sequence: TGTGCCAGTAGTACTAGCCGCAATGAGCAGTTCTTC.

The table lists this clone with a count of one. CDR3 sequence reads: CASSRPEQLNTEAFF. CDR3 nucleotides: TGTGCCAGCAGCCGTCCGGAGCAGTTGAACACTGAAGCTTTCTTT. The rearrangement uses TRBV7-8 and TRBJ1-1, with no clear D. Trimming left V 5 bases short and J 0 bases short, with 13 bases between. Germline V gene sequence: CDR1 SGHVS, CDR2 FQNEAQ. There are 15 residues in the CDR3.

The CDR3 DNA follows: TGTGCCAGCAGCAGGAATAGCGGTGGGGGAGAGACCCAGTACTTC. It is translated as CASSRNSGGGETQYF. This chain links TRBV7-3 with TRBJ2-5; TRBD2 is a possible D gene (6 bases). Germline V lookup: CDR1 SGHTA, CDR2 FQGTGA. This CDR3 comprises 15 residues. Trimming removed 5 bases at V and 4 bases at J, with 17 bases between.

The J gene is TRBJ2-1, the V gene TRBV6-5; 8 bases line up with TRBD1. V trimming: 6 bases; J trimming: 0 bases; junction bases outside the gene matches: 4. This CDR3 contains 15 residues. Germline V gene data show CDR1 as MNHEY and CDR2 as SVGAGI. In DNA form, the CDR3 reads TGTGCCAGCAGCGGACAGGGCAGCTCCTACAATGAGCAGTTCTTC. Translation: CASSGQGSSYNEQFF.

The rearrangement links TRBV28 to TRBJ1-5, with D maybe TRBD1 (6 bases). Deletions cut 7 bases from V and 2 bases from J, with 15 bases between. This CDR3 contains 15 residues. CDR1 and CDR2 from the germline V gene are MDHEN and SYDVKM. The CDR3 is CASTQIRTGNQPQHF. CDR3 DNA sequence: TGTGCCAGCACCCAAATTAGGACAGGCAATCAGCCCCAGCATTTT.

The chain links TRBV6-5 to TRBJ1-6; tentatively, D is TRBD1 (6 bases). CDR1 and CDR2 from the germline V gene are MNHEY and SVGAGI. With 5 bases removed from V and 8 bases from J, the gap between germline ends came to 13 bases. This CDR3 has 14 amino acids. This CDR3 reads CASSPRGRDSPLHF. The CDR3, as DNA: TGTGCCAGCAGTCCCAGGGGTAGGGATTCACCCCTCCACTTT.

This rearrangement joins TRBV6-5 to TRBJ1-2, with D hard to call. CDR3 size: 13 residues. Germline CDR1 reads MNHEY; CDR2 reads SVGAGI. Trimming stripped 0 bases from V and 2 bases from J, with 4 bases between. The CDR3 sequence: CASSYSRNYGYTF. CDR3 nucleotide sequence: TGTGCCAGCAGTTACTCGAGAAACTATGGCTACACCTTC.

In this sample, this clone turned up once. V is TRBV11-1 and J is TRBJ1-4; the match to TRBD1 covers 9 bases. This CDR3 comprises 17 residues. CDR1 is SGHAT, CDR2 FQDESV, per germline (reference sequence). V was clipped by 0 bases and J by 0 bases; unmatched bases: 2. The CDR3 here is CASSLAGQGTTNEKLFF. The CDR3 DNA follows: TGTGCCAGCAGCTTAGCCGGACAGGGGACAACTAATGAAAAACTGTTTTTT.

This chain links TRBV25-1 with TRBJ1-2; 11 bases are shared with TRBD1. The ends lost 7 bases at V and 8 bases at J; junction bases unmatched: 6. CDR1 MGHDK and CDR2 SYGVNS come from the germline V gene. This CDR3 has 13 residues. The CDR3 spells CASKGQGALGYTF. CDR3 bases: TGTGCCAGCAAAGGACAGGGGGCGCTCGGCTACACCTTC.

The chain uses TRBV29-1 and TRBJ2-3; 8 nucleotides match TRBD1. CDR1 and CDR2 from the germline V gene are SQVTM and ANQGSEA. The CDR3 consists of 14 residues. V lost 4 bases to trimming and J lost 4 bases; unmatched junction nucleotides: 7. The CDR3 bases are TGCAGCGTTGCAAAGGGACAGGCGCCAGATACGCAGTATTTT. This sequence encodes CSVAKGQAPDTQYF.

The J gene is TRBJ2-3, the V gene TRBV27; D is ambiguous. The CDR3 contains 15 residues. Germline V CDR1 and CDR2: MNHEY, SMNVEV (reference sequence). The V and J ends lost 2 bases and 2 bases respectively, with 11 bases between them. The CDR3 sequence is CASSLRGPHTDTQYF. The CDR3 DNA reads TGTGCCAGCAGTTTAAGAGGTCCTCACACAGATACGCAGTATTTT.

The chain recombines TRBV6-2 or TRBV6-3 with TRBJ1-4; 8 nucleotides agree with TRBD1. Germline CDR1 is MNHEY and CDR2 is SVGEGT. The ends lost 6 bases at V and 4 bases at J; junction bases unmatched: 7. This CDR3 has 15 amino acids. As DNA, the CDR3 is TGTGCCAGCAGCCTCCAGGGGGCCGGTAATGAAAAACTGTTTTTT. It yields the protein CASSLQGAGNEKLFF.

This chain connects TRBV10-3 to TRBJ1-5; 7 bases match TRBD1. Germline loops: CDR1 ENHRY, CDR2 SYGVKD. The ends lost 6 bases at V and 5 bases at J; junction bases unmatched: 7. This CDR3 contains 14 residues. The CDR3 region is CAISPQGKDQPQHF. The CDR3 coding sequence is TGTGCCATCAGCCCACAGGGGAAGGATCAGCCCCAGCATTTT.

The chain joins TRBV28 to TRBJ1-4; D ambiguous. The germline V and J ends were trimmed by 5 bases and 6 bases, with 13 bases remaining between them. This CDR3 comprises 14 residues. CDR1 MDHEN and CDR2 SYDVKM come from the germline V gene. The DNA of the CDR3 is TGTGCCAGCAGTCTTCACAAAGTGGATGAAAAACTGTTTTTT. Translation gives CASSLHKVDEKLFF.

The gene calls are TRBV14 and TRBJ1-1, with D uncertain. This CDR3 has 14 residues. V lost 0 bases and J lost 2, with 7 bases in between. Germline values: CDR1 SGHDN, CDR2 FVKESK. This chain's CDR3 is CASSQEVSNTEAFF. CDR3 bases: TGTGCCAGCAGCCAAGAGGTGAGCAACACTGAAGCTTTCTTT.

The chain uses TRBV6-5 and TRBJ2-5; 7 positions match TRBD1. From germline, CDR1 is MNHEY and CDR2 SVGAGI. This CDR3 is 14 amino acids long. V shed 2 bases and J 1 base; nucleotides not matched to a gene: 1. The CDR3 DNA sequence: TGTGCCAGCAGTTACGCAGGGGGCCAAGAGACCCAGTACTTC. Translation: CASSYAGGQETQYF.

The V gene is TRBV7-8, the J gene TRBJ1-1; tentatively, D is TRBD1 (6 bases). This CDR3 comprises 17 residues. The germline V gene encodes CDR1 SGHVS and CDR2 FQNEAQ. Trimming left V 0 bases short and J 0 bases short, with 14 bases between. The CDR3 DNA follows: TGTGCCAGCAGCTTAGCTCCCCAGGGGTGGGTGAACACTGAAGCTTTCTTT. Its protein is CASSLAPQGWVNTEAFF.

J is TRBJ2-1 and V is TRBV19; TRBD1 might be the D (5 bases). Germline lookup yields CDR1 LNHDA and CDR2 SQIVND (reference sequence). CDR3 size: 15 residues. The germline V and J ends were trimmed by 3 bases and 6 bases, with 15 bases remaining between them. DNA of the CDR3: TGTGCCAGTAGTATTCAGGGCGGAAGAGGCAATGAGCAGTTCTTC. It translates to CASSIQGGRGNEQFF.

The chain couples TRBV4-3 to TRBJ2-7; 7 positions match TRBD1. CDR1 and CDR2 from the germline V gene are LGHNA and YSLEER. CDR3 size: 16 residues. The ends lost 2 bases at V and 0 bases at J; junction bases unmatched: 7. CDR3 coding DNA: TGCGCCAGCAGCCAAAGCACAGGGGCTACCTCCTACGAGCAGTACTTC. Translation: CASSQSTGATSYEQYF.

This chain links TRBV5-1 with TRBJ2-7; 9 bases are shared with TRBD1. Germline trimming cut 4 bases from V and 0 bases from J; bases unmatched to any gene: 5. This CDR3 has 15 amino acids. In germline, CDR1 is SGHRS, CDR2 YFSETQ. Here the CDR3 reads CASSVPGQGSYEQYF. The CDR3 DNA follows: TGCGCCAGCAGCGTACCGGGACAGGGCTCCTACGAGCAGTACTTC. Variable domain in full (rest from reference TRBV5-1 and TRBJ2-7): KAGVTQTPRYLIKTRGQQVTLSCSPISGHRSVSWYQQTPGQGLQFLFEYFSETQRNKGNFPGRFSGRQFSNSRSEMNVSTLELGDSALYLCASSVPGQGSYEQYFGPGTRLTVT.

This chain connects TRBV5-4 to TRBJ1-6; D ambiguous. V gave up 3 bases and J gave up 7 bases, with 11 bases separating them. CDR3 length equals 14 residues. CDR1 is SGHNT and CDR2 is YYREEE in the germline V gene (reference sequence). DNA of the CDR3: TGTGCCAGCAGCTCGAAGACGGGGAATTCACCCCTCCACTTT. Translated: CASSSKTGNSPLHF. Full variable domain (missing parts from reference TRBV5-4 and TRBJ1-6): ETGVTQSPTHLIKTRGQQVTLRCSSQSGHNTVSWYQQALGQGPQFIFQYYREEENGRGNFPPRFSGLQFPNYSSELNVNALELDDSALYLCASSSKTGNSPLHFGNGTRLTVT.

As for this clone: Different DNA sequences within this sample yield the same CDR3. The DNA for the CDR3 is TGCGCCAGCAGCTTGGGAGGGACAGACTCTGGAAACACCATATATTTT. Protein: CASSLGGTDSGNTIYF. The V call is TRBV5-1, the J call TRBJ1-3; 7 bases are a match to TRBD1. This CDR3 region has 16 residues. The V and J ends lost 0 bases and 0 bases, in that order; junction bases with no gene match: 3. CDR1 is SGHRS and CDR2 is YFSETQ in the germline V gene.

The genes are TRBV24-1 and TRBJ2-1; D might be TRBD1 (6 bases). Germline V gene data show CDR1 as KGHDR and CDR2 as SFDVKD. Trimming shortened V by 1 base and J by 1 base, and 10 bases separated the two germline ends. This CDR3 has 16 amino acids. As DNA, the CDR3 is TGTGCCACCAGTGATTTCCGGCAGGGGTCCTACAATGAGCAGTTCTTC. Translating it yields CATSDFRQGSYNEQFF.

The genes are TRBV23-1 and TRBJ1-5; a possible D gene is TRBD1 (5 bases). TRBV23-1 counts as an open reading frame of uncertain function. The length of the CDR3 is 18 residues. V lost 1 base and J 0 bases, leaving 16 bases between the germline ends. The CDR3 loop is CASSQFGAALYSNQPQHF. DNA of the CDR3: TGCGCCAGCAGTCAATTTGGGGCAGCCCTTTATAGCAATCAGCCCCAGCATTTT.

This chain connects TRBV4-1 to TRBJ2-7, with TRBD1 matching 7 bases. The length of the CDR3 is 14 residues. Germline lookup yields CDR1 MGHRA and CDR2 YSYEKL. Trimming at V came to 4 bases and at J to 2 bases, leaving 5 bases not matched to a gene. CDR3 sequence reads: CASSRPGQTYEQYF. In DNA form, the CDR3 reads TGCGCCAGCAGCCGACCGGGACAGACCTACGAGCAGTACTTC.

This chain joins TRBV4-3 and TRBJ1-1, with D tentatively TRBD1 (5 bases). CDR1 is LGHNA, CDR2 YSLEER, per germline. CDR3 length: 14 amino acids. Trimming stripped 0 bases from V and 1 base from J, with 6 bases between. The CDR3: CASSQDGQNTEAFF. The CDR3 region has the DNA TGCGCCAGCAGCCAAGATGGACAGAACACTGAAGCTTTCTTT.

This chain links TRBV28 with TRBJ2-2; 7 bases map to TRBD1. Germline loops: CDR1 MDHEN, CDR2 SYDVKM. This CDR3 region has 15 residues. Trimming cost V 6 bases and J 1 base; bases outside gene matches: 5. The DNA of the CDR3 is TGTGCCAGCAGGCGAAACAGGGGGAACACCGGGGAGCTGTTTTTT. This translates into CASRRNRGNTGELFF.